The T cell receptor (beta chain) described here comes from a study of a mutant IDH1 vaccine in newly diagnosed glioma. Background on the study: Vaccination started 4-6 weeks after radiotherapy alone, or with temozolomide cycles.

This table comes from immunoSEQ multiplex PCR, and its TCRdb copy is limited to in-frame clones, with some not included. The sample lists roughly 28,000 clones, around four fifths occurring once. Described time point: week 5, during vaccination. One vaccine dose held 300 ug of mutant IDH1 20-mer peptide and came with topical imiquimod. As to this clone: Antigen unknown.

This specimen was PBMCs, taken from a glioma patient whose treatment included an IDH1 peptide vaccine. The receptor comes from a man aged 35 to 55 with glioma. Some clones in this sample may be carry-over from other donors' samples.

Here the CDR3 reads CASSSGVNTGELFF. CDR3 in DNA: TGTGCCAGCAGTTCAGGGGTGAACACCGGGGAGCTGTTTTTT. This chain links TRBV6-1 with TRBJ2-2, with D maybe TRBD1 (6 bases). The CDR3 consists of 14 residues. Trimming removed 5 bases at V and 1 base at J, with 8 bases between. Germline V gene lookup returns CDR1 MNHNS and CDR2 SASEGT.